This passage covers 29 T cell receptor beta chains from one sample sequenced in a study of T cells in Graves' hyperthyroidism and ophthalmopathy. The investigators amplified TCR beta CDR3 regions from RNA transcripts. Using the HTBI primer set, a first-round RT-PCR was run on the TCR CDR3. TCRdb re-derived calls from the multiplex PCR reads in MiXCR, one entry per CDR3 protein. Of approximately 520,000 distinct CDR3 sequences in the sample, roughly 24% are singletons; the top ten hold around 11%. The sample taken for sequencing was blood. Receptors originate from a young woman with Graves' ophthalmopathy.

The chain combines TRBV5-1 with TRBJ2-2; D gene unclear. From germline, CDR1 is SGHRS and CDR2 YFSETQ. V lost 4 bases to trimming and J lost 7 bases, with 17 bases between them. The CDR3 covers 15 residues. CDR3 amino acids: CASSPGQAEGGELFF. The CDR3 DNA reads TGCGCCAGCAGCCCCGGGCAGGCGGAAGGCGGGGAGCTGTTTTTT.

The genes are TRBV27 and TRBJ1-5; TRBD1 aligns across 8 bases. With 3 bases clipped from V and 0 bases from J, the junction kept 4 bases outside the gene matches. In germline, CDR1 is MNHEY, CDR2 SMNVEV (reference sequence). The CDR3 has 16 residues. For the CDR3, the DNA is TGTGCCAGCAGTTTGGGGACAGGAGATAGCAATCAGCCCCAGCATTTT. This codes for CASSLGTGDSNQPQHF.

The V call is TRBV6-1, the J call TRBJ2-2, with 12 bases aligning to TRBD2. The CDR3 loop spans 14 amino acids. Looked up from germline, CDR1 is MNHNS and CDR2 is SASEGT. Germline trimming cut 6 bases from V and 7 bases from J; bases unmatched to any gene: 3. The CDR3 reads CASRKLAGGGELFF. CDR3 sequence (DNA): TGTGCCAGCAGAAAACTAGCGGGGGGCGGGGAGCTGTTTTTT.

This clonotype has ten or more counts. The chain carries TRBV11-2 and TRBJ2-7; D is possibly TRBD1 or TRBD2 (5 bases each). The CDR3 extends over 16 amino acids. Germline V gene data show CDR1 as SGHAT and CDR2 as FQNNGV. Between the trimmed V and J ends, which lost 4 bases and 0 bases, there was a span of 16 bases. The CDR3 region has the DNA TGTGCCAGCAGCTCGGGACCGGGACGGGACTCCTACGAGCAGTACTTC. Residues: CASSSGPGRDSYEQYF.

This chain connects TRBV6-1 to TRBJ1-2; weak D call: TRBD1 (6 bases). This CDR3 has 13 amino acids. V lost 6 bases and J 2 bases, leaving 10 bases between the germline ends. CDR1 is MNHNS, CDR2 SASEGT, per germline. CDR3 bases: TGTGCCAGCAGACACGGACAGAACTATGGCTACACCTTC. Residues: CASRHGQNYGYTF.

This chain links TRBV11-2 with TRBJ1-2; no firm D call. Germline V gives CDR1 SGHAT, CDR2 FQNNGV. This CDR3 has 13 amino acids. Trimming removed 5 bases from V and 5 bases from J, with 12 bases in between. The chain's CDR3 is CASSPSSAYGYTF. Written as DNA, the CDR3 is TGTGCCAGCAGCCCAAGTTCGGCGTATGGCTACACCTTC.

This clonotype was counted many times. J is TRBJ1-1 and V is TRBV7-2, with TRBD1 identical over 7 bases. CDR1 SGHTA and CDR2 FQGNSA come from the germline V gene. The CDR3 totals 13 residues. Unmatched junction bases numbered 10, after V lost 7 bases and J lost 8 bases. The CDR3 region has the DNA TGTGCCAGCATGCAAGACAGGGAACAAGAAGCTTTCTTT. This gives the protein CASMQDREQEAFF. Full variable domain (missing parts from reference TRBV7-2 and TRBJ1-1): GAGVSQSPSNKVTEKGKDVELRCDPISGHTALYWYRQSLGQGLEFLIYFQGNSAPDKSGLPSDRFSAERTGGSVSTLTIQRTQQEDSAVYLCASMQDREQEAFFGQGTRLTVV.

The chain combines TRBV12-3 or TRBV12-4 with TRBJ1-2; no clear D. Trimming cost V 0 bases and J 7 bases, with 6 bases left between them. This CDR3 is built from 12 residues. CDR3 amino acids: CASSLAQSGYTF. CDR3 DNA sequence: TGTGCCAGCAGTTTAGCCCAGAGTGGCTACACCTTC.

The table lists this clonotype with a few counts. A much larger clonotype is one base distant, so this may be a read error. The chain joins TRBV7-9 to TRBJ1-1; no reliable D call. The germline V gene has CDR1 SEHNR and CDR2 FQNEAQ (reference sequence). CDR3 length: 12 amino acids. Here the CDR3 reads CASSPDGGEACF. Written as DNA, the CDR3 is TGTGCCAGCAGCCCGGATGGCGGAGAAGCTTGCTTT.

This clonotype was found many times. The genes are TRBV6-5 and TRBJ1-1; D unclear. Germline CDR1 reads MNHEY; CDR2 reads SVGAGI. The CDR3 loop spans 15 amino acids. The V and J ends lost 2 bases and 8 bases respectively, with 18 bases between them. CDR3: CASSYGGSGKREAFF. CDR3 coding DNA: TGTGCCAGCAGTTACGGTGGCAGCGGGAAAAGGGAAGCTTTCTTT.

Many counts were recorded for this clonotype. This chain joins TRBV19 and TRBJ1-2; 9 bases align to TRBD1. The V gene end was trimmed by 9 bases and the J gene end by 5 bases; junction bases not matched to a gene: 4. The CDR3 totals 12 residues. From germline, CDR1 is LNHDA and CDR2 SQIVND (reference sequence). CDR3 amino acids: CASDDRGYGYTF. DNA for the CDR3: TGTGCCAGCGACGACAGGGGGTATGGCTACACCTTC.

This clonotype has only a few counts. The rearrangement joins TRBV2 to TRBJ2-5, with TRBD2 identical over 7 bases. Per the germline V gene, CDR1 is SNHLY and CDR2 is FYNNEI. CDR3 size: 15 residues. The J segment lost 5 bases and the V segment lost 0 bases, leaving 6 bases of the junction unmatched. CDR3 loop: CASSEAWSGVETQYF. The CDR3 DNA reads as TGTGCCAGCAGTGAAGCGTGGAGCGGGGTTGAGACCCAGTACTTC.

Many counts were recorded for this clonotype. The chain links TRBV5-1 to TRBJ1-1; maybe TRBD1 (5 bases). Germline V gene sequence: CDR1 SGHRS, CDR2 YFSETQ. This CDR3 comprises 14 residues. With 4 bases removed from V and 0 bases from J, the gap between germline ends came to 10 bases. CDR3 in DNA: TGCGCCAGCAGCCGAGGGGAGATGAACACTGAAGCTTTCTTT. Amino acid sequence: CASSRGEMNTEAFF. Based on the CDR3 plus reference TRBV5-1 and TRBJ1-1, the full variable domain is KAGVTQTPRYLIKTRGQQVTLSCSPISGHRSVSWYQQTPGQGLQFLFEYFSETQRNKGNFPGRFSGRQFSNSRSEMNVSTLELGDSALYLCASSRGEMNTEAFFGQGTRLTVV.

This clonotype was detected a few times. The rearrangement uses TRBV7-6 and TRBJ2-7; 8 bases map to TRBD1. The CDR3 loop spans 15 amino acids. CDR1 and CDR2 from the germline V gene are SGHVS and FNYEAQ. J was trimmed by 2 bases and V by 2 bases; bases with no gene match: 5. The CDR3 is CASSLSRGLAYEQYF. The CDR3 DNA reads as TGTGCCAGCAGCTTAAGCAGGGGGCTCGCCTACGAGCAGTACTTC.

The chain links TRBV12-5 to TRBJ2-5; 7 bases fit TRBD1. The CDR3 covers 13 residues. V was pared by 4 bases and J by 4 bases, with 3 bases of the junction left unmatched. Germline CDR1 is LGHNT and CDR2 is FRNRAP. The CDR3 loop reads CASGWDSVETQYF. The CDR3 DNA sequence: TGTGCTAGTGGTTGGGACAGTGTAGAGACCCAGTACTTC.

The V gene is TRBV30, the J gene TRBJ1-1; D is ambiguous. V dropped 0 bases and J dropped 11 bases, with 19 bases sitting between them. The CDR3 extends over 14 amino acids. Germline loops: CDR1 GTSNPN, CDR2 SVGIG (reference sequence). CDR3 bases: TGTGCCTGGAGTGTAGGCCTACCACGAGCGCCGGCTTTCTTT. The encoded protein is CAWSVGLPRAPAFF.

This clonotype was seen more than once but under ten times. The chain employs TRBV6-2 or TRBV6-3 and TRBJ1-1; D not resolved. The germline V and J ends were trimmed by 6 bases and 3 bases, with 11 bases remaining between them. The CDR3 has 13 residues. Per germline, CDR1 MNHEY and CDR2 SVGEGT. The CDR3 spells CASSTTRHTEAFF. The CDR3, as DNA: TGTGCCAGCAGCACCACCCGGCACACTGAAGCTTTCTTT.

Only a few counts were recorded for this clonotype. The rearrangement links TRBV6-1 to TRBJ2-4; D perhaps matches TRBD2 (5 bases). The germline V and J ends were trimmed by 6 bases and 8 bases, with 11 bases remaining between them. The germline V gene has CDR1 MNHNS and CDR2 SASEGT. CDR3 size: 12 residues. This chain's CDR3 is CASRDSQYIQYF. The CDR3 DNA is TGTGCCAGCAGGGACTCCCAGTACATTCAGTACTTC.

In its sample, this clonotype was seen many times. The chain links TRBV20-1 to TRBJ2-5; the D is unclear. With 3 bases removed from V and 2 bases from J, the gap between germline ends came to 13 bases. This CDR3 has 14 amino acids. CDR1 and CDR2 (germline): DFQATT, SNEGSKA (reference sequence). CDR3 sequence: CSASNRLGQETQYF. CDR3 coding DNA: TGCAGTGCTAGTAATCGGCTGGGACAAGAGACCCAGTACTTC.

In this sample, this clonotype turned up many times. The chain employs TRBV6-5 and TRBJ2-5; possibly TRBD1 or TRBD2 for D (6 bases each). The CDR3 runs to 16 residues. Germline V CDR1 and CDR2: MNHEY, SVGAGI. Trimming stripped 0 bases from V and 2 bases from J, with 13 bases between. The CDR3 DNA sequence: TGTGCCAGCAGTTACTCGACTCTAGGGGGGCAAGAGACCCAGTACTTC. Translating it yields CASSYSTLGGQETQYF.

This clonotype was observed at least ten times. The CDR3 region is CASSLEAGASYEQYF. CDR3 sequence (DNA): TGTGCCAGCAGCTTAGAGGCGGGGGCTTCTTACGAGCAGTACTTC. The chain joins TRBV11-2 to TRBJ2-7; D possibly corresponds to TRBD2 (7 bases). The germline V gene has CDR1 SGHAT and CDR2 FQNNGV. The CDR3 is 15 residues long. V was pared by 0 bases and J by 4 bases, with 13 bases between.

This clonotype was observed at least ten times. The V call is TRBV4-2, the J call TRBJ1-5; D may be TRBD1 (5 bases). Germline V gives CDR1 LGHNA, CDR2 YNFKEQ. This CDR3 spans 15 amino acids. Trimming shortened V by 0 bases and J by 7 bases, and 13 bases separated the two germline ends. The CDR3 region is CASSQDWRQGQPQHF. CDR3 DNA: TGTGCCAGCAGCCAAGATTGGAGGCAGGGCCAGCCCCAGCATTTT.

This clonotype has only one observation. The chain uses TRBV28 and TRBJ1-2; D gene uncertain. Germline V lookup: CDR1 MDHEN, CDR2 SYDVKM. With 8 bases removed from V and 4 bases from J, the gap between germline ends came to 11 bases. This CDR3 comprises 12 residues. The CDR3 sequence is CASRLQPYGYTF. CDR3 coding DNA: TGTGCCAGCCGCCTACAGCCCTATGGCTACACCTTC.

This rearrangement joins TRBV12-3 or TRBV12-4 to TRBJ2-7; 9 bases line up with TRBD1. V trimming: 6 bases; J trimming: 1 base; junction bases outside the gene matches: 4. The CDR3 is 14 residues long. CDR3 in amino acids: CASRYGTGSYEQYF. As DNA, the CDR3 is TGTGCCAGCAGGTACGGGACAGGGTCCTACGAGCAGTACTTC.

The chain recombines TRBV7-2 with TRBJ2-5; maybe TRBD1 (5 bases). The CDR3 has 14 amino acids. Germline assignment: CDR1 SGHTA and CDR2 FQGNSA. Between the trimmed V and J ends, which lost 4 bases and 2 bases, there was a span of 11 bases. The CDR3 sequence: CASSSGHRQETQYF. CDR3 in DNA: TGTGCCAGCAGCTCAGGCCACAGGCAAGAGACCCAGTACTTC.

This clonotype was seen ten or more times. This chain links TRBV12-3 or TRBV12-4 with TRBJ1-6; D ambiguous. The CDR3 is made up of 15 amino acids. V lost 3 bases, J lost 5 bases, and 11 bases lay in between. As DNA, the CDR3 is TGTGCCAGCAGTTTCGGTTGGTACGATAATTCACCCCTCCACTTT. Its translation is CASSFGWYDNSPLHF.

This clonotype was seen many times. The CDR3, as DNA: TGCAGTGCTCGTAGTGGCTACGAGCAGTACTTC. Its protein product is CSARSGYEQYF. The V and J genes are TRBV20-1 and TRBJ2-7; no clear D gene. Germline V lookup: CDR1 DFQATT, CDR2 SNEGSKA (reference sequence). The CDR3 is 11 residues long. The germline V and J ends were trimmed by 5 bases and 3 bases, with 8 bases remaining between them.

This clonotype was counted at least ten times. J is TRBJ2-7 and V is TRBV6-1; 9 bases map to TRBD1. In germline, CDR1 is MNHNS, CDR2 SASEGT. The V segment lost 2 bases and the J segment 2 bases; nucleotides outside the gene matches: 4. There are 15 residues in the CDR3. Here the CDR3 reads CASSESTGGPYEQYF. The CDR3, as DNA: TGTGCCAGCAGTGAAAGCACAGGGGGCCCCTACGAGCAGTACTTC.

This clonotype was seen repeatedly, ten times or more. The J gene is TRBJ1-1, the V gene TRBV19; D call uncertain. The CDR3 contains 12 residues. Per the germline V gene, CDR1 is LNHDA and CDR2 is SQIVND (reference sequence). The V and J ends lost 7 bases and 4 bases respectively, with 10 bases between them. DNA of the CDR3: TGTGCCAGTATGAGGATAGGCACTGAAGCTTTCTTT. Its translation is CASMRIGTEAFF.